The next 12 T cell receptor beta chains were all read from a single sample in a study of shared clonotypes between healthy human individuals. Some clones are missing from TCRdb's copy, which holds only in-frame ones; the method was immunoSEQ multiplex PCR. The sample carries 450,000 to 500,000 clones, approximately 84% recorded once. The source material was PBMCs. These receptors were obtained from a woman aged 40 to 49 in good health. Some clones in this sample may be carry-over from other donors' samples.

The V call is TRBV5-1, the J call TRBJ2-5, with D maybe TRBD2 (6 bases). The V end was cut by 0 bases, the J end by 3 bases, with 9 bases between. The CDR3 has 14 amino acids. CDR1 and CDR2 from the germline V gene are SGHRS and YFSETQ. CDR3 in DNA: TGCGCCAGCAGCTTGGATCCTAGCGAAGAGACCCAGTACTTC. It translates to CASSLDPSEETQYF.

The chain couples TRBV7-7 to TRBJ2-7; TRBD2 matches at 8 bases. Germline loops: CDR1 SSHAT, CDR2 FNYEAQ (reference sequence). This CDR3 spans 15 amino acids. Trimming at V came to 4 bases and at J to 5 bases, leaving 10 bases not matched to a gene. CDR3 coding DNA: TGTGCCAGCAGCTCCTCTGGTGCGGGAGGCGACGAGCAGTACTTC. Translating gives CASSSSGAGGDEQYF.

The chain is built from TRBV5-1 and TRBJ2-1, with a weak D call TRBD2 (5 bases). CDR3 length: 16 residues. In germline, CDR1 is SGHRS, CDR2 YFSETQ. V lost 1 base and J 10 bases, leaving 21 bases between the germline ends. The CDR3 reads CASSLNPGRGRGEQFF. The CDR3 region has the DNA TGCGCCAGCAGCTTGAATCCGGGCCGAGGGAGAGGCGAGCAGTTCTTC.

The chain is built from TRBV7-8 and TRBJ2-7, with D maybe TRBD1 (5 bases). The germline CDR1 and CDR2 sequences are SGHVS and FQNEAQ. CDR3 size: 15 residues. V gave up 0 bases and J gave up 3 bases, with 12 bases separating them. The CDR3: CASSLAEGALYEQYF. CDR3 sequence (DNA): TGTGCCAGCAGCTTAGCAGAAGGGGCGCTCTACGAGCAGTACTTC.

The CDR3 loop is CASSPRLAGVTDTQYF. Here the CDR3 DNA reads TGTGCCAGCAGCCCGAGACTAGCGGGAGTAACAGATACGCAGTATTTT. The chain is built from TRBV7-3 and TRBJ2-3, with 12 positions matching TRBD2. This CDR3 has 16 residues. V was clipped by 5 bases and J by 3 bases; unmatched bases: 6. CDR1 is SGHTA, CDR2 FQGTGA, per germline.

For this clone: This likely came from a read error, as a far larger clone is one base away. Other nucleotide sequences in the sample specify the same CDR3. The rearrangement uses TRBV2 and TRBJ1-5; D may be TRBD1 (6 bases). The CDR3 loop spans 12 amino acids. Germline CDR1 SNHLY, CDR2 FYNNEI. CDR3 nucleotides: TGTGCCAGTAGTGTGGGAGGGGGGCCCCAGCATTTT. Translating gives CASSVGGGPQHF.

The chain employs TRBV5-6 and TRBJ1-6; 9 nucleotides line up with TRBD1. Germline assignment: CDR1 SGHDT and CDR2 YYEEEE. J lost 9 bases, V lost 4 bases, and 11 bases had no gene match. The CDR3 totals 16 residues. The CDR3 sequence: CASSRPGTGNVSPLHF. The DNA for the CDR3 is TGTGCCAGCAGCCGTCCCGGGACAGGGAACGTTTCACCCCTCCACTTT.

The chain recombines TRBV5-1 with TRBJ2-1, with D possibly called TRBD1 or TRBD2 (5 bases each). The CDR3 loop spans 16 amino acids. The V and J ends lost 5 bases and 2 bases respectively, with 17 bases between them. CDR1 is SGHRS, CDR2 YFSETQ, per germline. The CDR3 loop reads CASSPEAGYAYNEQFF. CDR3 nucleotides: TGCGCCAGCAGTCCGGAGGCAGGGTACGCCTACAATGAGCAGTTCTTC.

This clone was seen ten or more times. The same CDR3 can be traced to other DNA sequences in this sample. The rearrangement joins TRBV28 to TRBJ2-5; D not certain. Germline assignment: CDR1 MDHEN and CDR2 SYDVKM. V was pared by 2 bases and J by 5 bases, with 12 bases between. The CDR3 is 14 residues long. The CDR3, as DNA: TGTGCCAGCAGTTTACGAACCCTTGGGGAGACCCAGTACTTC. Translating it yields CASSLRTLGETQYF.

This clone came up once. The chain recombines TRBV6-6 with TRBJ2-1; 14 bases match TRBD2. CDR1 and CDR2 (germline): MNHNY, SVGAGI (reference sequence). The CDR3 covers 16 residues. The V and J ends lost 6 bases and 9 bases, in that order; junction bases with no gene match: 10. In DNA form, the CDR3 reads TGTGCCAGCAGACCACCGGGACTAGCGGGAGACGGTGAGCAGTTCTTC. It translates to CASRPPGLAGDGEQFF.

This chain links TRBV30 with TRBJ2-2; D may match TRBD1 or TRBD2 (6 bases each). Germline values: CDR1 GTSNPN, CDR2 SVGIG (reference sequence). This CDR3 is 15 amino acids long. Trimming left V 6 bases short and J 5 bases short, with 19 bases between. The chain's CDR3 is CACSSAGEDTGELFF. The CDR3 DNA reads as TGTGCCTGTAGTAGCGCAGGGGAGGATACCGGGGAGCTGTTTTTT.

The chain carries TRBV2 and TRBJ2-1, with TRBD2 identical over 7 bases. There are 14 residues in the CDR3. V lost 1 base to trimming and J lost 9 bases; unmatched junction nucleotides: 6. Looked up from germline, CDR1 is SNHLY and CDR2 is FYNNEI. CDR3: CASSEGLARGEQFF. The CDR3 DNA reads as TGTGCCAGCAGTGAAGGACTAGCACGGGGTGAGCAGTTCTTC.